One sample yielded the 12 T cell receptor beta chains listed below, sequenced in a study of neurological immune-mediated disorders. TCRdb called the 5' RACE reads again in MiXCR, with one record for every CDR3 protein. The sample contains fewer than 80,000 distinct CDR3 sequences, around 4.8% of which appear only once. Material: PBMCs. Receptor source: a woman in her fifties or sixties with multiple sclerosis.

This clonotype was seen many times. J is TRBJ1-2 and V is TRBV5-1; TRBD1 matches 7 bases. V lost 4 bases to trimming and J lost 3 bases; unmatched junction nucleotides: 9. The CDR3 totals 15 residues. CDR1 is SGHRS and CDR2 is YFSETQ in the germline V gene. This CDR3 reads CASSMTTGSDYGYTF. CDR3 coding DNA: TGCGCCAGCAGCATGACGACAGGGAGTGACTATGGCTACACCTTC.

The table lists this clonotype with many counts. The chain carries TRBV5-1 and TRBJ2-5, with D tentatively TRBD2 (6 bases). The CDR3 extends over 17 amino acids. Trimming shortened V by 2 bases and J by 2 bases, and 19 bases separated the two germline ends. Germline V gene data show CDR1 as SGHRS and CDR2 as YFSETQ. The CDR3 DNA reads TGCGCCAGCAGCTTTAATTTTGGGGCAGGGACTCAAGAGACCCAGTACTTC. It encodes CASSFNFGAGTQETQYF.

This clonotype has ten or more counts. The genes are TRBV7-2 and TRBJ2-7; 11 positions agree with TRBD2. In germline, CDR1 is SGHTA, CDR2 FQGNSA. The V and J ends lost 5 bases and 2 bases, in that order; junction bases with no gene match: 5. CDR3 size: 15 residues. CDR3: CASSAPSGGTYEQYF. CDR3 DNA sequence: TGTGCCAGCAGCGCACCTAGCGGGGGGACCTACGAGCAGTACTTC.

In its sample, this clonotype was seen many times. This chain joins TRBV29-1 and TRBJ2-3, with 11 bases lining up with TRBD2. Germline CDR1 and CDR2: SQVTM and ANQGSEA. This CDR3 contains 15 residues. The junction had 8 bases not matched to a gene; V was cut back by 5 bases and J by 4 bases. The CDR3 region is CSVYRGTSGSDTQYF. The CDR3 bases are TGCAGCGTTTACCGAGGGACTAGCGGTTCAGATACGCAGTATTTT.

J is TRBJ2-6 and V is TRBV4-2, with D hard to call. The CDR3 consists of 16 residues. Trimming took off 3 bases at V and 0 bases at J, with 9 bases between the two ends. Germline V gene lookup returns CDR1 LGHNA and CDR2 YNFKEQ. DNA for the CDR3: TGTGCCAGCAGCCAGAACAGCTACTCTGGGGCCAACGTCCTGACTTTC. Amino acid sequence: CASSQNSYSGANVLTF.

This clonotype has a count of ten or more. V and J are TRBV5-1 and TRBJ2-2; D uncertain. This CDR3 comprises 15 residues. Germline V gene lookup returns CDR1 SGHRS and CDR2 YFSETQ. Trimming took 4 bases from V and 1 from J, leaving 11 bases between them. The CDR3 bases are TGCGCCAGCAGCGGCTATGCAGGGAACACCGGGGAGCTGTTTTTT. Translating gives CASSGYAGNTGELFF.

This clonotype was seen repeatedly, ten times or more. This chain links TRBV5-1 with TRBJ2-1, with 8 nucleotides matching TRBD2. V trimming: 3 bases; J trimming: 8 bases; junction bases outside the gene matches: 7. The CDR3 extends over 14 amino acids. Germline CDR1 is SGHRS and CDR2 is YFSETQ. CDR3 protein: CASSSRGGYDEQFF. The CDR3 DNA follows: TGCGCCAGCAGCTCCCGGGGGGGGTACGATGAGCAGTTCTTC.

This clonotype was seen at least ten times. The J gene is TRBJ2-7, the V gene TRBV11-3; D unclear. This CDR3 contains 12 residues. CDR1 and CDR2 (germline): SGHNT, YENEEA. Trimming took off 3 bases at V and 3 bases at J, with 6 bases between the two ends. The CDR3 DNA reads TGTGCCAGCAGCTTGGGAAACTACGAGCAGTACTTC. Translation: CASSLGNYEQYF.

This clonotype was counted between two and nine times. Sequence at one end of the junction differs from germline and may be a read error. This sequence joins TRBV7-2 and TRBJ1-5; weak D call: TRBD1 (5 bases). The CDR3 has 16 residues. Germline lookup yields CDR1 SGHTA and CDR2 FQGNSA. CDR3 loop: CASSLLAGHGNQPQNF. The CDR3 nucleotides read TGTGCCAGCAGCTTATTGGCAGGGCACGGCAATCAGCCCCAGAATTTT.

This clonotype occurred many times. CDR3 sequence: CASSGDEQETQYF. CDR3 nucleotides: TGTGCCAGCAGCGGGGACGAACAAGAGACCCAGTACTTC. The chain joins TRBV25-1 to TRBJ2-5; D is perhaps TRBD1 or TRBD2 (5 bases each). Trimming shortened V by 6 bases and J by 2 bases, and 10 bases separated the two germline ends. This CDR3 comprises 13 residues. Germline assignment: CDR1 MGHDK and CDR2 SYGVNS.

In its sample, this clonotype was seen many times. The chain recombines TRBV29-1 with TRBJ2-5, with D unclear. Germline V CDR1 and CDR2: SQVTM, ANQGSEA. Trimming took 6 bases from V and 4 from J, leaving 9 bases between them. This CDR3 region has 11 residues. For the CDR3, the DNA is TGCAGCGTCCTTATCGGAGAGACCCAGTACTTC. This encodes CSVLIGETQYF.

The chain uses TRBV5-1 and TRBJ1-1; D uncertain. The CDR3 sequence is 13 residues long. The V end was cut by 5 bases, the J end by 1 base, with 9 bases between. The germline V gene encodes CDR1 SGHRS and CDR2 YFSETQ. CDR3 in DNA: TGCGCCAGCAGTATAGAAAAGAACACTGAAGCTTTCTTT. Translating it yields CASSIEKNTEAFF.